The rows below give T cell receptor beta chains drawn from one sample of a study of CD8+ T cells in alopecia areata. Only in-frame clones appear in the TCRdb table, and some are missing; sequencing was by immunoSEQ multiplex PCR. The sample has 150,000 to 200,000 clones, roughly 60% seen once. This material consisted of CD4+ T cells sorted from blood, taken at week 24, from a patient treated with tofacitinib. These receptors came from a human donor with alopecia areata. The CDR3 runs from the conserved cysteine through the conserved F or W. A D gene is named only where the DNA matches it firmly. Rows give clone size only sometimes, using once, few, many, or a class for an expanded clone.

j_call: TRBJ1-2; d_call: TRBD1; clone_size: .; v_call: TRBV30; cdr3_aa: CAWSPGQGGGYTF; cdr3_nt: TGTGCCTGGAGCCCCGGACAGGGTGGTGGCTACACCTTC
j_call: TRBJ1-2; d_call: TRBD1; clone_size: .; v_call: TRBV29-1; cdr3_aa: CSVKFPGQGTGALGGYTF; cdr3_nt: TGCAGCGTCAAGTTTCCGGGACAGGGAACTGGTGCTCTCGGCGGCTACACCTTC
j_call: TRBJ2-2; d_call: .; clone_size: few; v_call: TRBV5-6; cdr3_aa: CASSFGTGYTGELFF; cdr3_nt: TGTGCCAGCAGCTTTGGTACAGGGTACACCGGGGAGCTGTTTTTT
j_call: TRBJ2-7; d_call: .; clone_size: once; v_call: TRBV2; cdr3_aa: CASSERMTIIYEQYF; cdr3_nt: TGTGCCAGCAGTGAAAGAATGACAATCATCTACGAGCAGTACTTC
j_call: TRBJ2-4; d_call: TRBD1; clone_size: .; v_call: TRBV11-2; cdr3_aa: CASSLGGGQGRDIQYF; cdr3_nt: TGTGCCAGCAGCTTAGGAGGGGGACAGGGAAGGGACATTCAGTACTTC
j_call: TRBJ2-3; d_call: TRBD2; clone_size: .; v_call: TRBV5-6; cdr3_aa: CASSSRGGRADTQYF; cdr3_nt: TGTGCCAGCAGCTCCCGGGGGGGCCGGGCAGATACGCAGTATTTT
j_call: TRBJ1-2; d_call: TRBD1; clone_size: few; v_call: TRBV6-4; cdr3_aa: CASSPDRGLSYGYTF; cdr3_nt: TGTGCCAGCAGTCCGGACAGGGGGCTCAGCTATGGCTACACCTTC
j_call: TRBJ1-1; d_call: .; clone_size: few; v_call: TRBV7-3; cdr3_aa: CASSRDRDTEAFF; cdr3_nt: TGTGCCAGCAGCCGTGACAGAGACACTGAAGCTTTCTTT
j_call: TRBJ2-7; d_call: .; clone_size: .; v_call: TRBV11-1; cdr3_aa: CASSLGFNSYEQYF; cdr3_nt: TGTGCCAGCAGCTTAGGTTTTAACTCCTACGAGCAGTACTTC
j_call: TRBJ2-5; d_call: .; clone_size: .; v_call: TRBV5-1; cdr3_aa: CASSLEQETQYF; cdr3_nt: TGCGCCAGCAGCTTGGAGCAAGAGACCCAGTACTTC
j_call: TRBJ1-5; d_call: .; clone_size: few; v_call: TRBV4-1; cdr3_aa: CASSQDPGFSQPQHF; cdr3_nt: TGCGCCAGCAGCCAAGACCCGGGGTTTAGTCAGCCCCAGCATTTT
j_call: TRBJ2-1; d_call: .; clone_size: few; v_call: TRBV5-1; cdr3_aa: CASSLAIQGGYNEQFF; cdr3_nt: TGCGCCAGCAGCTTGGCCATACAGGGTGGGTACAATGAGCAGTTCTTC
j_call: TRBJ2-1; d_call: .; clone_size: .; v_call: TRBV29-1; cdr3_aa: CSGNRVFGSEQFF; cdr3_nt: TGCAGCGGAAACAGGGTTTTCGGGTCTGAGCAGTTCTTC
j_call: TRBJ1-2; d_call: .; clone_size: .; v_call: TRBV27; cdr3_aa: CASKDLYGYTF; cdr3_nt: TGTGCCAGCAAAGACCTCTATGGCTACACCTTC
j_call: TRBJ1-2; d_call: .; clone_size: few; v_call: TRBV6-6; cdr3_aa: CASSYSNGGYTF; cdr3_nt: TGTGCCAGCAGTTACTCGAACGGGGGCTACACCTTC
j_call: TRBJ2-4; d_call: TRBD1; clone_size: few; v_call: TRBV30; cdr3_aa: CAWDRAGLAKNIQYF; cdr3_nt: TGTGCCTGGGACAGGGCTGGATTGGCCAAAAACATTCAGTACTTC
j_call: TRBJ1-3; d_call: .; clone_size: few; v_call: TRBV9; cdr3_aa: CASSVAPVSSGNTIYF; cdr3_nt: TGTGCCAGCAGCGTAGCTCCGGTCTCCTCTGGAAACACCATATATTTT
j_call: TRBJ1-2; d_call: TRBD1; clone_size: .; v_call: TRBV2; cdr3_aa: CASRGQGAPYGYTF; cdr3_nt: TGTGCCAGCCGCGGACAGGGGGCGCCTTATGGCTACACCTTC
j_call: TRBJ1-2; d_call: .; clone_size: .; v_call: TRBV5-4; cdr3_aa: CASSSGQGYGYTF; cdr3_nt: TGTGCCAGCAGCTCAGGGCAGGGCTATGGCTACACCTTC
j_call: TRBJ1-5; d_call: .; clone_size: few; v_call: TRBV19; cdr3_aa: CARIRDAKIFSNQPQHF; cdr3_nt: TGTGCCAGGATACGGGACGCCAAAATTTTTAGCAATCAGCCCCAGCATTTT
j_call: TRBJ2-6; d_call: .; clone_size: .; v_call: TRBV4-3; cdr3_aa: CASSPSPTSNVLTF; cdr3_nt: TGCGCCAGCAGCCCCTCCCCGACATCCAACGTCCTGACTTTC
j_call: TRBJ2-7; d_call: TRBD1; clone_size: .; v_call: TRBV30; cdr3_aa: CAWSVDRVGYEQYF; cdr3_nt: TGTGCCTGGAGTGTTGACAGGGTGGGCTACGAGCAGTACTTC
j_call: TRBJ2-7; d_call: .; clone_size: few; v_call: TRBV30; cdr3_aa: CAWSGLSANEQYF; cdr3_nt: TGTGCCTGGAGCGGACTATCGGCTAACGAGCAGTACTTC
j_call: TRBJ2-7; d_call: TRBD1; clone_size: .; v_call: TRBV29-1; cdr3_aa: CSAYRGSYEQYF; cdr3_nt: TGCAGCGCCTACAGGGGGTCCTACGAGCAGTACTTC
j_call: TRBJ2-2; d_call: .; clone_size: .; v_call: TRBV4-3; cdr3_aa: CASSQSGQRNTGELFF; cdr3_nt: TGCGCCAGCAGCCAATCCGGACAGCGTAACACCGGGGAGCTGTTTTTT
j_call: TRBJ2-1; d_call: .; clone_size: .; v_call: TRBV5-1; cdr3_aa: CASSFGPTNEQFF; cdr3_nt: TGCGCCAGCAGCTTCGGACCTACCAATGAGCAGTTCTTC
j_call: TRBJ2-5; d_call: .; clone_size: .; v_call: TRBV5-4; cdr3_aa: CASSLEAGRNQETQYF; cdr3_nt: TGTGCCAGCAGCTTGGAGGCGGGGAGAAACCAAGAGACCCAGTACTTC
j_call: TRBJ1-4; d_call: .; clone_size: .; v_call: TRBV4-3; cdr3_aa: CASSQNRVEKLFF; cdr3_nt: TGCGCCAGCAGCCAAAACAGGGTCGAAAAACTGTTTTTT
j_call: TRBJ1-2; d_call: .; clone_size: .; v_call: TRBV4-3; cdr3_aa: CASSQDKDYGYTF; cdr3_nt: TGCGCCAGCAGCCAAGATAAGGACTATGGCTACACCTTC
j_call: TRBJ2-2; d_call: .; clone_size: few; v_call: TRBV4-2; cdr3_aa: CASSRMTGLDTGELFF; cdr3_nt: TGTGCCAGCAGTCGAATGACAGGTCTCGACACCGGGGAGCTGTTTTTT
j_call: TRBJ2-5; d_call: .; clone_size: .; v_call: TRBV4-3; cdr3_aa: CASSQSFPEETQYF; cdr3_nt: TGCGCCAGCAGCCAAAGTTTCCCCGAGGAGACCCAGTACTTC
j_call: TRBJ1-4; d_call: .; clone_size: many; v_call: TRBV28; cdr3_aa: CASSHGGGDQTNEKLFF; cdr3_nt: TGTGCCAGCAGCCACGGGGGCGGAGACCAAACTAATGAAAAACTGTTTTTT
j_call: TRBJ2-3; d_call: TRBD2; clone_size: few; v_call: TRBV9; cdr3_aa: CASSVGVAGFLTDTQYF; cdr3_nt: TGTGCCAGCAGCGTAGGGGTAGCGGGGTTCCTCACAGATACGCAGTATTTT
j_call: TRBJ2-7; d_call: .; clone_size: .; v_call: TRBV7-8; cdr3_aa: CASSLTGSSVGEQYF; cdr3_nt: TGTGCCAGCAGCTTAACGGGCTCTAGCGTTGGCGAGCAGTACTTC
j_call: TRBJ2-5; d_call: TRBD1; clone_size: .; v_call: TRBV23-1; cdr3_aa: CASKGTGTGGRETQYF; cdr3_nt: TGCGCCAGCAAAGGGACCGGGACAGGGGGCAGGGAGACCCAGTACTTC
j_call: TRBJ2-3; d_call: .; clone_size: .; v_call: TRBV5-1; cdr3_aa: CASSLEGVTDTQYF; cdr3_nt: TGCGCCAGCAGCTTGGAGGGTGTCACAGATACGCAGTATTTT
j_call: TRBJ1-1; d_call: .; clone_size: few; v_call: TRBV5-6; cdr3_aa: CASSLRGVNTEAFF; cdr3_nt: TGTGCCAGCAGCCTCAGGGGAGTGAACACTGAAGCTTTCTTT
j_call: TRBJ1-2; d_call: .; clone_size: .; v_call: TRBV29-1; cdr3_aa: CSVDGDANYGYTF; cdr3_nt: TGCAGCGTTGACGGGGATGCAAACTATGGCTACACCTTC
j_call: TRBJ1-6; d_call: .; clone_size: few; v_call: TRBV14; cdr3_aa: CASRSTGLDSPLHF; cdr3_nt: TGTGCCAGCAGAAGTACGGGGTTAGATTCACCCCTCCACTTT
j_call: TRBJ2-3; d_call: .; clone_size: .; v_call: TRBV4-3; cdr3_aa: CASSRNLQSTDTQYF; cdr3_nt: TGCGCCAGCAGCCGAAACCTTCAGAGCACAGATACGCAGTATTTT
j_call: TRBJ1-5; d_call: .; clone_size: .; v_call: TRBV10-3; cdr3_aa: CAISEVGGGLPQHF; cdr3_nt: TGTGCCATCAGTGAGGTCGGGGGGGGCCTGCCCCAGCATTTT
j_call: TRBJ1-5; d_call: .; clone_size: once; v_call: TRBV27; cdr3_aa: CASTLFRDTVQPQHF; cdr3_nt: TGTGCCAGCACCCTATTCCGGGACACGGTTCAGCCCCAGCATTTT
j_call: TRBJ1-5; d_call: TRBD1; clone_size: .; v_call: TRBV6-6; cdr3_aa: CASSYPTGYQPQHF; cdr3_nt: TGTGCCAGCAGTTACCCGACAGGGTATCAGCCCCAGCATTTT
j_call: TRBJ2-7; d_call: TRBD1; clone_size: .; v_call: TRBV27; cdr3_aa: CASGRWDRGYEQYF; cdr3_nt: TGTGCCAGCGGAAGGTGGGACAGGGGCTACGAGCAGTACTTC
j_call: TRBJ1-5; d_call: TRBD1; clone_size: .; v_call: TRBV7-2; cdr3_aa: CASTRQGQPQHF; cdr3_nt: TGTGCCAGCACCAGACAGGGTCAGCCCCAGCATTTT
j_call: TRBJ2-3; d_call: .; clone_size: .; v_call: TRBV9; cdr3_aa: CASSTGTPNTDTQYF; cdr3_nt: TGTGCCAGCTCGACCGGGACACCGAACACAGATACGCAGTATTTT
j_call: TRBJ1-2; d_call: .; clone_size: once; v_call: TRBV29-1; cdr3_aa: CSVEKNYGYTF; cdr3_nt: TGCAGCGTTGAAAAGAACTATGGCTACACCTTC
j_call: TRBJ2-7; d_call: .; clone_size: .; v_call: TRBV4-3; cdr3_aa: CASSQDAQGGEQYF; cdr3_nt: TGCGCCAGCAGCCAAGACGCACAGGGAGGCGAGCAGTACTTC
j_call: TRBJ1-1; d_call: .; clone_size: .; v_call: TRBV18; cdr3_aa: CASSPRSGEATEAFF; cdr3_nt: TGTGCCAGCTCACCACGATCAGGGGAGGCCACTGAAGCTTTCTTT
j_call: TRBJ2-5; d_call: TRBD2; clone_size: .; v_call: TRBV19; cdr3_aa: CASASGGGTQETQYF; cdr3_nt: TGTGCCAGCGCTAGCGGGGGGGGAACCCAAGAGACCCAGTACTTC
j_call: TRBJ2-3; d_call: TRBD1; clone_size: .; v_call: TRBV25-1; cdr3_aa: CASGDRPSTDTQYF; cdr3_nt: TGTGCCAGCGGGGACAGGCCTAGCACAGATACGCAGTATTTT
j_call: TRBJ1-2; d_call: TRBD1; clone_size: .; v_call: TRBV2; cdr3_aa: CAGEPETGTYGYTF; cdr3_nt: TGTGCCGGCGAACCTGAGACAGGGACCTATGGCTACACCTTC
j_call: TRBJ2-5; d_call: TRBD1; clone_size: once; v_call: TRBV29-1; cdr3_aa: CSVVPGTGYQETQYF; cdr3_nt: TGCAGCGTTGTCCCCGGGACAGGGTACCAAGAGACCCAGTACTTC
j_call: TRBJ1-2; d_call: .; clone_size: .; v_call: TRBV11-2; cdr3_aa: CASSLGTAAFRDTF; cdr3_nt: TGTGCCAGCAGCTTAGGTACAGCGGCCTTTCGAGACACCTTC